Listed here is a single T cell receptor beta chain. Trimming took 2 bases from V and 15 from J, leaving 20 bases between them. Germline lookup yields CDR1 MDHEN and CDR2 SYDVKM. This CDR3 region has 14 residues. The sample belongs to a study of control samples from healthy donors and cancer patients. The repertoire was sequenced with immunoSEQ multiplex PCR; TCRdb's copy has only in-frame clones and lacks some. Of some 87,000 clones listed, 75% to 85% are singletons. The sequence was collected from a man aged 60-69 years with head and neck cancer. The specimen sequenced was PBMCs. The gene calls are TRBV28 and TRBJ2-1, with D possibly TRBD2 on 5 matching bases. The CDR3: CASSLRETYSSPFF. In nucleotides, the CDR3 is TGTGCCAGCAGTTTACGGGAAACCTACTCATCCCCGTTCTTC.